Included here is one T cell receptor beta chain sequence, with context. Its target antigen remains unknown. No much larger clone is present one base from it, and per-base qualities are unavailable. The CDR3 sequence holds 18 residues, the cysteine and phenylalanine included. The sequence is cut down to CDR3 DNA, 54 bases in frame from base 1. Trimming at the junction amounts to 0 bases on V and 4 bases on J, and the germline ends lie 20 bases apart. CDR1 and CDR2, per the germline V gene (reference sequence), are LGHDT and YNNKEL. The data derive from a study of blood T cell repertoires in COVID-19 (dated by TCRdb to 2020 to 2021). As for the study more broadly: Samples from collaborators originated in the United States, Italy and Spain and spanned both the acute and convalescent phases of COVID-19. The prospective study material was composed of cDNA or gDNA derived from T cells, B-cell-depleted T cells, or PBMCs. The sample metadata nearly always contained a de-identified subject ID, COVID-19 status, age in years and sex. The repertoires were released in a freely available public database intended as a resource for research on the immune response to SARS-CoV-2. Samples came from the ongoing ImmuneRACE study (first 160 participants) plus 1,254 subjects from 6 global collaborators. Where available, HLA class I and class II types were taken from metadata supplied by the sample provider and were not determined by assay-based typing. Deeply sampled blood TCRbeta repertoires from subjects exposed to, actively infected with, or recovered from COVID-19 were included in the dataset.

TCRbeta CDR3 regions were amplified from genomic DNA by means of the immunoSEQ Assay, a bias-controlled multiplex PCR. From the authors' description of their analysis: Nucleated cell counts per sample were estimated from amplification of reference gene primers within the assay. To quantify the absolute abundance of each unique TCRbeta CDR3 rearrangement, sequence reads were collapsed and filtered. For each sample, productive Simpson clonality was calculated by taking the square root of Simpson's diversity index across productive rearrangements. The table was pulled from immuneACCESS by TCRdb, which kept in-frame rearrangements only. Such tables lose some clones; where checked, under half of the loss comes from unresolved V genes, and the rest has no known cause. V and J calls and clone size are given by that table; D and trimming were obtained from the DNA. A total of about 190,000 clones appear in this sample, around 90% of them only once. The ten largest clonotypes hold 5.5% to 7.5% of the sample.

Points the paper makes about the study in general: The quantity of clinical and demographic metadata differed by source and by participant and was supplied without curation.

Collaborating institutions collected whole blood in K2EDTA tubes following their own protocols. For TCRbeta analysis, collaborators shipped samples in one of three forms: frozen whole blood, isolated PBMCs, or DNA extracted from either of those sample types. What was sequenced was peripheral blood. The origin of this receptor is a man in his forties with acute or convalescent COVID-19. The chain employs TRBV3-1 (or the pseudogene TRBV3-2) and TRBJ2-3, and perhaps TRBD1 as D gene, on 6 matching bases. The nucleotide sequence is TGTGCCAGCAGCCAAGAAACGCAGGACAGTTTTTACGCAGATACGCAGTATTTT. This is translated as CASSQETQDSFYADTQYF.